This TCR beta chain was identified during a study of shared clonotypes between healthy human individuals. Overall study: Each donor's CD8 memory used one plate, CD8 naive two, each CD4 subset three.

Remarks on this clone: In the same sample, other DNA sequences code for this CDR3.

Germline V gene sequence: CDR1 MNHEY, CDR2 SMNVEV (reference sequence). CDR3 length: 14 amino acids. V lost 1 base and J lost 3, with 6 bases in between. Deep level was the assay's run setting. Method: immunoSEQ multiplex PCR; TCRdb's copy keeps in-frame clones and lacks some. The sample yields about 2.1 million clones, 93% seen once. CD8 cells classed as naive were CD45RO-negative and positively selected for CCR7, excluding terminally differentiated effector memory CD45RA+ cells. The chain carries TRBV27 and TRBJ1-4, with D hard to call. The specimen sequenced was naive CD8+ T cells from PBMCs. The receptor's source is a young man in good health. Some clones in this sample may be carry-over from other donors' samples. As DNA, the CDR3 is TGTGCCAGCAGTTTATTAGGCGCTAATGAAAAACTGTTTTTT. The encoded protein is CASSLLGANEKLFF.